One sample yielded the 22 T cell receptor beta chains listed below, sequenced in a study of blood T cell repertoires in COVID-19. Produced via immunoSEQ multiplex PCR; TCRdb's table is partial and in-frame only. The sample includes 130,000 to 150,000 clones, roughly 87% of them seen just once. The sequencing input was peripheral blood. All receptors come from a human donor in a cohort sampled during active COVID-19.

V gene TRBV10-3 combines with J gene TRBJ2-3; 9 bases match TRBD2. The CDR3 is 15 residues long. Germline CDR1 reads ENHRY; CDR2 reads SYGVKD. The V segment lost 4 bases and the J segment 1 base; nucleotides outside the gene matches: 3. CDR3 residues: CAISGREGGTDTQYF. The CDR3 DNA reads TGTGCCATCAGTGGGCGGGAGGGCGGCACAGATACGCAGTATTTT.

The rearrangement links TRBV18 to TRBJ1-5; TRBD1 matches 7 bases. CDR3 length equals 17 residues. Trimming took 3 bases from V and 2 from J; bases not matched to a gene: 10. Germline lookup yields CDR1 KGHSH and CDR2 LQKENI. The CDR3 DNA reads as TGTGCCAGCTCACCGCGCGGGACAGAGGGAGGCAATCAGCCCCAGCATTTT. This sequence encodes CASSPRGTEGGNQPQHF.

The genes are TRBV5-4 and TRBJ2-7; TRBD1 agrees at 9 bases. This CDR3 comprises 15 residues. V shed 0 bases, J shed 3 bases, and the junction held 4 bases outside the gene matches. CDR1 and CDR2 from the germline V gene are SGHNT and YYREEE (reference sequence). The CDR3 bases are TGTGCCAGCAGCTTGGGGACAGGGGTAAACTACGAGCAGTACTTC. As protein: CASSLGTGVNYEQYF.

The genes are TRBV3-1 (or the pseudogene TRBV3-2) and TRBJ1-2, with 9 nucleotides matching TRBD1. This CDR3 has 15 amino acids. Per germline, CDR1 LGHDT and CDR2 YNNKEL (reference sequence). V shed 4 bases and J 4 bases; nucleotides not matched to a gene: 7. CDR3 DNA: TGTGCCAGCAGCCCACAGGGGGCGCGGGCCTATGGCTACACCTTC. Amino acids: CASSPQGARAYGYTF.

The V gene is TRBV3-1 (or the pseudogene TRBV3-2), the J gene TRBJ1-6; D is undetermined. Germline loops: CDR1 LGHDT, CDR2 YNNKEL (reference sequence). This CDR3 is built from 15 residues. Deletions cut 1 base from V and 1 base from J, with 5 bases between. CDR3: CASSQGRSYNSPLHF. CDR3 DNA sequence: TGTGCCAGCAGCCAAGGGCGGTCCTATAATTCACCCCTCCACTTT.

The rearrangement joins TRBV7-9 to TRBJ1-1, with TRBD1 identical over 9 bases. The CDR3 is 17 residues long. Germline V lookup: CDR1 SEHNR, CDR2 FQNEAQ (reference sequence). With 8 bases clipped from V and 6 bases from J, the junction kept 19 bases outside the gene matches. The CDR3 protein is CASVPTSWDREGSEAFF. The CDR3 DNA reads TGTGCCAGCGTGCCGACTTCATGGGACAGGGAAGGGTCTGAAGCTTTCTTT.

The chain is built from TRBV3-1 (or the pseudogene TRBV3-2) and TRBJ2-7; D is undetermined. This CDR3 spans 13 amino acids. Trimming cost V 4 bases and J 0 bases, with 7 bases left between them. Per germline, CDR1 LGHDT and CDR2 YNNKEL (reference sequence). In DNA, the CDR3 is TGTGCCAGCAGCCCGATACTCTCCTACGAGCAGTACTTC. Its protein product is CASSPILSYEQYF.

V usage is TRBV12-5 and J usage is TRBJ1-1, with D hard to call. The germline gives CDR1 LGHNT, CDR2 FRNRAP. V dropped 1 base and J dropped 6 bases, with 12 bases sitting between them. This CDR3 is 14 amino acids long. CDR3 residues: CASGLGSREAEAFF. In DNA, the CDR3 is TGTGCTAGTGGTTTGGGATCCCGGGAGGCTGAAGCTTTCTTT.

The CDR3 loop is CASSYQIAGGLADTQYF. The CDR3 DNA sequence: TGCGCCAGCAGCTACCAGATAGCGGGGGGGCTTGCAGATACGCAGTATTTT. The gene calls are TRBV4-3 and TRBJ2-3, with 11 bases identical to TRBD2. V was clipped by 5 bases and J by 4 bases; unmatched bases: 11. The CDR3 is made up of 17 amino acids. Per germline, CDR1 LGHNA and CDR2 YSLEER.

The J gene is TRBJ1-6, the V gene TRBV5-4; no clear D gene. The CDR3 consists of 14 residues. Trimming left V 2 bases short and J 6 bases short, with 9 bases between. Germline assignment: CDR1 SGHNT and CDR2 YYREEE (reference sequence). The CDR3 DNA is TGTGCCAGCAGCTTCAGAGGCCCTAATTCACCCCTCCACTTT. Translating it yields CASSFRGPNSPLHF.

The CDR3 here is CASSSDSHRSSYEQYF. Written as DNA, the CDR3 is TGTGCCAGCAGCTCGGACAGCCATAGGAGCTCCTACGAGCAGTACTTC. The chain recombines TRBV7-2 with TRBJ2-7, with a possible D match to TRBD1 (6 bases). The CDR3 has 16 amino acids. CDR1 is SGHTA and CDR2 is FQGNSA in the germline V gene. Trimming took off 4 bases at V and 0 bases at J, with 16 bases between the two ends.

V is TRBV5-1 and J is TRBJ1-6; D might be TRBD1 (6 bases). V lost 2 bases and J lost 10, with 10 bases in between. The germline V gene has CDR1 SGHRS and CDR2 YFSETQ. The CDR3 is made up of 13 amino acids. The CDR3 DNA follows: TGCGCCAGCAGCTTTAGGACAGAGTCACCCCTCCACTTT. Protein product: CASSFRTESPLHF.

This clone turned up a few times. The chain is built from TRBV2 and TRBJ1-6, with D hard to call. This CDR3 region has 17 residues. Germline V gene sequence: CDR1 SNHLY, CDR2 FYNNEI. V was trimmed by 2 bases and J by 6 bases, leaving 17 bases between them. In DNA, the CDR3 is TGTGCCAGCAGTGAAATAGGTGGACTGAGCTTTAATTCACCCCTCCACTTT. Protein product: CASSEIGGLSFNSPLHF.

The V gene is TRBV7-3, the J gene TRBJ2-7; D not certain. The V gene lost 4 bases and the J gene lost 0 bases, with 10 bases spanning the gap. There are 14 residues in the CDR3. The germline V gene encodes CDR1 SGHTA and CDR2 FQGTGA. CDR3 residues: CASSSQGGSYEQYF. Written as DNA, the CDR3 is TGTGCCAGCAGCTCCCAAGGCGGCTCCTACGAGCAGTACTTC.

This clone was observed a single time. The genes are TRBV7-3 and TRBJ2-5, with 8 bases matching TRBD2. The J segment lost 3 bases and the V segment lost 3 bases, leaving 0 bases of the junction unmatched. Germline lookup yields CDR1 SGHTA and CDR2 FQGTGA. The CDR3 is 13 residues long. As DNA, the CDR3 is TGTGCCAGCAGCTTTAGCGGGGAAGAGACCCAGTACTTC. This sequence encodes CASSFSGEETQYF.

The chain uses TRBV5-1 and TRBJ2-1, with D perhaps matching TRBD1 (5 bases). V gave up 0 bases and J gave up 5 bases, with 9 bases separating them. This CDR3 spans 14 amino acids. Germline assignment: CDR1 SGHRS and CDR2 YFSETQ. The CDR3 here is CASSLEGSHNEQFF. As DNA, the CDR3 is TGCGCCAGCAGCTTGGAGGGGTCCCACAATGAGCAGTTCTTC.

The chain recombines TRBV5-1 with TRBJ2-2; 11 nucleotides line up with TRBD2. CDR1 is SGHRS and CDR2 is YFSETQ in the germline V gene. The CDR3 length is 21 residues. V trimming: 9 bases; J trimming: 4 bases; junction bases outside the gene matches: 26. The CDR3 loop reads CATLRWGVSSSGGAGTGELFF. The CDR3 DNA is TGCGCCACCCTACGCTGGGGCGTTTCGAGTAGCGGGGGGGCCGGCACCGGGGAGCTGTTTTTT. Full variable domain (rest looked up from reference TRBV5-1 and TRBJ2-2): KAGVTQTPRYLIKTRGQQVTLSCSPISGHRSVSWYQQTPGQGLQFLFEYFSETQRNKGNFPGRFSGRQFSNSRSEMNVSTLELGDSALYLCATLRWGVSSSGGAGTGELFFGEGSRLTVL.

This chain connects TRBV4-1 to TRBJ2-2, with 15 bases identical to TRBD2. With 0 bases clipped from V and 5 bases from J, the junction kept 4 bases outside the gene matches. CDR3 length: 18 amino acids. Germline lookup yields CDR1 MGHRA and CDR2 YSYEKL. The DNA for the CDR3 is TGCGCCAGCAGCCAAGAGGGACTAGCGGGGGGTGAGACCGGGGAGCTGTTTTTT. This codes for CASSQEGLAGGETGELFF.

The V and J genes are TRBV1 and TRBJ2-7; the D segment call TRBD1 is taken from the table without a DNA check. TRBV1 is tagged as a pseudogene. This CDR3 comprises 11 residues. CDR3 in amino acids: CTRRDSYEQYF. For the CDR3, the DNA is TGCACCAGACGGGACAGCTACGAGCAGTACTTC.

CDR3 nucleotides: TGTGCCAGCAGCCGCGGAGTTGCTAGCACAGATACGCAGTATTTT. As protein: CASSRGVASTDTQYF. The rearrangement joins TRBV7-6 to TRBJ2-3; D not resolved. The CDR3 sequence is 15 residues long. Trimming left V 5 bases short and J 0 bases short, with 12 bases between. CDR1 and CDR2 (germline): SGHVS, FNYEAQ.

The rearrangement joins TRBV19 to TRBJ2-7; no firm D call. There are 12 residues in the CDR3. In germline, CDR1 is LNHDA, CDR2 SQIVND (reference sequence). Trimming took 4 bases from V and 3 from J, leaving 7 bases between them. The CDR3 region has the DNA TGTGCCAGTAGTACATCGGGCTACGAGCAGTACTTC. Translating gives CASSTSGYEQYF.

The chain uses TRBV27 and TRBJ1-5; 9 bases fit TRBD1. The V and J ends lost 5 bases and 0 bases, in that order; junction bases with no gene match: 5. Germline V gene lookup returns CDR1 MNHEY and CDR2 SMNVEV (reference sequence). This CDR3 is 16 amino acids long. CDR3 residues: CASSPGTGHSNQPQHF. CDR3 DNA: TGTGCCAGCAGTCCCGGGACAGGGCATAGCAATCAGCCCCAGCATTTT.